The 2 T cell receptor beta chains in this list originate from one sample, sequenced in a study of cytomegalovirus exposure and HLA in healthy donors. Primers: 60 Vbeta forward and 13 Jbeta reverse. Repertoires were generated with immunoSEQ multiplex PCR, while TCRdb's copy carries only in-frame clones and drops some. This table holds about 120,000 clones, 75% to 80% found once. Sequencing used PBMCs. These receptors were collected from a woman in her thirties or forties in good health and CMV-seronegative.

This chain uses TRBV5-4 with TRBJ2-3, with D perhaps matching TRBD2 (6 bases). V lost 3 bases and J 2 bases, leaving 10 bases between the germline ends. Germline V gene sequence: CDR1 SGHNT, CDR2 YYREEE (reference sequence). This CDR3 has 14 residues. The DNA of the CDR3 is TGTGCCAGCAGCTCCGGGGGAAACACAGATACGCAGTATTTT. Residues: CASSSGGNTDTQYF.

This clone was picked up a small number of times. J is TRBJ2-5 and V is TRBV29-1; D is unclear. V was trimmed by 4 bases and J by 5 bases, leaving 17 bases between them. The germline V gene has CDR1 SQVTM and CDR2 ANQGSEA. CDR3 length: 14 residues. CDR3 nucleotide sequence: TGCAGCGTTGTGAAGAGTACCGGGTTTGAGACCCAGTACTTC. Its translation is CSVVKSTGFETQYF.